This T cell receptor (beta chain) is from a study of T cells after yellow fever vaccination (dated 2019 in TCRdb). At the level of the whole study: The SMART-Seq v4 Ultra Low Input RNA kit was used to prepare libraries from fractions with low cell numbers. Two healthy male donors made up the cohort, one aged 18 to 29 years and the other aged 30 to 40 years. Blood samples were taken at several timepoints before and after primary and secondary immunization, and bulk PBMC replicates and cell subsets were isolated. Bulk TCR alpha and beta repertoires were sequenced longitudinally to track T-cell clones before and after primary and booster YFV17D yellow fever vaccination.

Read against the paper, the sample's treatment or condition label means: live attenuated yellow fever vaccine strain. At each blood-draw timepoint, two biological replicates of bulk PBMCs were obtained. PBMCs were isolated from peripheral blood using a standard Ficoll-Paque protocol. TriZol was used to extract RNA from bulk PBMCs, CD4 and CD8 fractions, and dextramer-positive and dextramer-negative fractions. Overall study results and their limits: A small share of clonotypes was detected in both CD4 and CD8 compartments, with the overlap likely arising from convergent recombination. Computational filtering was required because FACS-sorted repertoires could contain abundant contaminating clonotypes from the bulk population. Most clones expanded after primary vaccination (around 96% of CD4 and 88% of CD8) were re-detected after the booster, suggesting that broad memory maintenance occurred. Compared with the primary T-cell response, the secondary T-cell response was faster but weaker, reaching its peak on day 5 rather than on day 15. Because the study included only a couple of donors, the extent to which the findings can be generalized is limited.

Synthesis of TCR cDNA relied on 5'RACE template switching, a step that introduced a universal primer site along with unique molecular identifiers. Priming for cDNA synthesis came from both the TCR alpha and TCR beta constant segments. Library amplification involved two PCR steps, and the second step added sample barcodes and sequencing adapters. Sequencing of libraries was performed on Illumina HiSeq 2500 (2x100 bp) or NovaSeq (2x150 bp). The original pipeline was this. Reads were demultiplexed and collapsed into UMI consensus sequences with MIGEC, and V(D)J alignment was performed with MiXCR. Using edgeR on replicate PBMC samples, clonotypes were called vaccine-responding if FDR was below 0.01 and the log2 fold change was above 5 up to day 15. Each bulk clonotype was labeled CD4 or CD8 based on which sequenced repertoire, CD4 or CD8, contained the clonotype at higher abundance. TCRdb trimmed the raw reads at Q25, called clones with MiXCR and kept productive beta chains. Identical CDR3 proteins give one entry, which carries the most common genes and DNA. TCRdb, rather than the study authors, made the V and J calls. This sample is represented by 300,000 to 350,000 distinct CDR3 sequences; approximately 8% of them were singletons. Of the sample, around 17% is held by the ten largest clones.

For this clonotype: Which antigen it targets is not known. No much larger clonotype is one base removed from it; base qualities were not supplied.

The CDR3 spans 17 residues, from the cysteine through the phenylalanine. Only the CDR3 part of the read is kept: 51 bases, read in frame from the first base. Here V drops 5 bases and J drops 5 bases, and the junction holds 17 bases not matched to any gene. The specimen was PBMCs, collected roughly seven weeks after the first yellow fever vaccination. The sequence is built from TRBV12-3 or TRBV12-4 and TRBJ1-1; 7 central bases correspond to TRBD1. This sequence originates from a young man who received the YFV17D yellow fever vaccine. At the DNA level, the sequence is TGTGCCAGCAGTCCCCGACAGGGATCTAAAATTGGGACTGAAGCTTTCTTT. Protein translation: CASSPRQGSKIGTEAFF.